The 5 T cell receptor beta chains below come from one sample, sequenced in a study of cytomegalovirus exposure and HLA in healthy donors (dated by TCRdb to about 2017). Library preparation was by the immunoSEQ multiplex PCR assay. For the multiplex PCR, a mixture combining 60 forward primers for TCR Vbeta segments and 13 reverse primers for TCR Jbeta segments was used. Held by TCRdb, this immuneACCESS table contains in-frame sequences only and omits some clones. Under half of the omission traces to an unresolved V gene where checked; the cause of the rest is unknown. This sample lists roughly 170,000 clones; approximately 82% were detected once. Around 1.5% of the sample goes to the ten largest clones. The sample comprised PBMCs. Receptors originate from a male donor in good health and CMV-seronegative.

The chain joins TRBV5-1 to TRBJ2-2; unclear D gene. This CDR3 is 15 amino acids long. V lost 1 base to trimming and J lost 4 bases, with 11 bases between them. Germline lookup yields CDR1 SGHRS and CDR2 YFSETQ. The CDR3 DNA is TGCGCCAGCAGCTTGTGGAGCGTCACCACCGGGGAGCTGTTTTTT. Encoded protein: CASSLWSVTTGELFF.

As concerns this clone: This same CDR3 is encoded by further DNA sequences in the sample. The CDR3 loop is CASSMKTGTKNSPLHF. CDR3 in DNA: TGTGCCAGTAGTATGAAAACCGGGACTAAGAATTCACCCCTCCACTTT. V and J are TRBV19 and TRBJ1-6; the D gene is possibly TRBD1 (5 bases). CDR3 length: 16 residues. V lost 3 bases, J lost 7 bases, and 16 bases lay in between. Germline V gives CDR1 LNHDA, CDR2 SQIVND (reference sequence).

V and J are TRBV9 and TRBJ2-5, with D perhaps TRBD2 (5 bases). CDR3 size: 13 residues. Per the germline V gene, CDR1 is SGDLS and CDR2 is YYNGEE. V was shortened by 0 bases and J by 5 bases, with 8 bases between the two germline ends. CDR3: CASSVGEWETQYF. The DNA for the CDR3 is TGTGCCAGCAGCGTAGGGGAGTGGGAGACCCAGTACTTC.

CDR3 region: CASSQDGAGGGETQYF. CDR3 DNA sequence: TGCGCCAGCAGCCAAGATGGCGCGGGGGGCGGGGAGACCCAGTACTTC. This chain uses TRBV4-1 with TRBJ2-5, with TRBD2 matching over 8 bases. Germline trimming cut 0 bases from V and 5 bases from J; bases unmatched to any gene: 8. Germline lookup yields CDR1 MGHRA and CDR2 YSYEKL. This CDR3 region has 16 residues.

This clone is a singleton in its sample. The CDR3 coding sequence is TGTGCCAGCAGCGTAGCGGGACAGGGGTGGAATGAGCAGTTCTTC. Protein sequence: CASSVAGQGWNEQFF. This chain links TRBV9 with TRBJ2-1; 10 nucleotides match TRBD1. The V and J ends lost 0 bases and 7 bases, in that order; junction bases with no gene match: 4. This CDR3 region has 15 residues. Germline loops: CDR1 SGDLS, CDR2 YYNGEE.